The present entry profiles one T cell receptor beta chain with its context. Its antigen is not identified. The donors were part of the validation cohort, which consisted of some 120 subjects and was separate from the first cohort of about 650 subjects. Here immunoSEQ multiplex PCR was the method, and the copy in TCRdb shows in-frame clones only, minus some. The table lists more than 95,000 clones, 88% of them singletons, with about 4.5% in the top ten. These data originate in a study of cytomegalovirus exposure and HLA in healthy donors. Study outcomes and limitations: According to a later analysis, TCR clusters from the first cohort tended to co-occur in the 120 or so validation repertoires. In vitro experiments confirmed that a few CMV-associated chains were specific for CMV antigens. Listed as cytomegalovirus-associated were approximately 160 TCR beta chains.

Sequenced input: PBMCs. The sequence derives from a man between 18 and 35 years old in good health and CMV-seropositive.

CDR3 sequence (DNA): TGTGCCAGCAGCTTAGCTAGAACAGGGCACACTGAAGCTTTCTTT. It yields the protein CASSLARTGHTEAFF. V gene TRBV7-9 combines with J gene TRBJ1-1; D may be TRBD1 (6 bases). The CDR3 has 15 residues. V lost 0 bases and J 3 bases, leaving 11 bases between the germline ends. CDR1 and CDR2 from the germline V gene are SEHNR and FQNEAQ (reference sequence).